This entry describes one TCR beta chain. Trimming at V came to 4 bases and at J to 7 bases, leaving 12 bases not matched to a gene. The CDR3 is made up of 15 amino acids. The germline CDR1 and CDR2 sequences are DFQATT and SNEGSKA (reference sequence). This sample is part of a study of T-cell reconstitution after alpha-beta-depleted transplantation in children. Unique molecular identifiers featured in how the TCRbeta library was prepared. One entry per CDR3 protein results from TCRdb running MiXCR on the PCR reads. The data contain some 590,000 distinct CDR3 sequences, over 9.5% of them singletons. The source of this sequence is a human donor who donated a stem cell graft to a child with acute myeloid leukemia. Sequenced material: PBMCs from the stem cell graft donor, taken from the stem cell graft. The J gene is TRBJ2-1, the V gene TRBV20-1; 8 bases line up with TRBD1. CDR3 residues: CSATDRVRLANEQFF. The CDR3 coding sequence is TGCAGTGCTACGGACAGGGTCCGCCTCGCAAATGAGCAGTTCTTC.